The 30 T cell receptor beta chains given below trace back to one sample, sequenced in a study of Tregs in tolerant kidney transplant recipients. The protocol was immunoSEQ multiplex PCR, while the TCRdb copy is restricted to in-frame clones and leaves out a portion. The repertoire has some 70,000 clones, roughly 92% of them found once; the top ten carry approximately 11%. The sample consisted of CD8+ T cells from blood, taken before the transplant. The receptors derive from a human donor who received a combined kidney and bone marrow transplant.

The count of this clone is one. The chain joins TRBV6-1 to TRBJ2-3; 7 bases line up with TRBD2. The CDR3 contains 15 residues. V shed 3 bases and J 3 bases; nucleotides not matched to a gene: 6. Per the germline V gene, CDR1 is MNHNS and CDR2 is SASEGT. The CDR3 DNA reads TGTGCCAGCAGTGAGTGGGCGGGAGCAACAGATACGCAGTATTTT. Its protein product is CASSEWAGATDTQYF.

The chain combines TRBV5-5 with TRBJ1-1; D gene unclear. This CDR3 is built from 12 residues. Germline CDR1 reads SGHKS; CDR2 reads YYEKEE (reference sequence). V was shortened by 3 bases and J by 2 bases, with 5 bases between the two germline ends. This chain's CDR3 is CASSWTNTEAFF. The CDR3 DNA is TGTGCCAGCAGCTGGACTAACACTGAAGCTTTCTTT.

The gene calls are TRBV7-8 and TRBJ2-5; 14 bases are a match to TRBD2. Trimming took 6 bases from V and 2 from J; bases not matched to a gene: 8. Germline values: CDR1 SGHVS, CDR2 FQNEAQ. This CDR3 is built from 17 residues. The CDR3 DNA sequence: TGTGCCAGCAGTTTGGGACTAGCGGGGGAAAAACAAGAGACCCAGTACTTC. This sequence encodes CASSLGLAGEKQETQYF.

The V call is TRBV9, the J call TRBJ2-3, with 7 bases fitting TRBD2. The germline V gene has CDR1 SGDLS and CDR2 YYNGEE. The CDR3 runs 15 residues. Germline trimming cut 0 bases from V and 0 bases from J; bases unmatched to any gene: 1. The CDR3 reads CASSVGGGSTDTQYF. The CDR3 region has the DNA TGTGCCAGCAGCGTAGGGGGGGGTAGCACAGATACGCAGTATTTT. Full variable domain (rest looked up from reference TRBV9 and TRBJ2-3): DSGVTQTPKHLITATGQRVTLRCSPRSGDLSVYWYQQSLDQGLQFLIQYYNGEERAKGNILERFSAQQFPDLHSELNLSSLELGDSALYFCASSVGGGSTDTQYFGPGTRLTVL.

The CDR3 DNA follows: TGTGCCAGCAGCGTTGCCTTCGGCGAGCAGTACTTC. Protein: CASSVAFGEQYF. The chain links TRBV9 to TRBJ2-7; no clear D. V dropped 2 bases and J dropped 6 bases, with 9 bases sitting between them. The V gene's germline CDR1 is SGDLS and CDR2 YYNGEE. The CDR3 length is 12 residues.

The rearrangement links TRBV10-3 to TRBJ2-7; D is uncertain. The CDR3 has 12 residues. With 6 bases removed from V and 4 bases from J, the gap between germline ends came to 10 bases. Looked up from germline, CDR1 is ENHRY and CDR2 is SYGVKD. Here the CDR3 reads CAISETLYEQYF. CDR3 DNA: TGTGCCATCAGCGAGACTCTTTACGAGCAGTACTTC.

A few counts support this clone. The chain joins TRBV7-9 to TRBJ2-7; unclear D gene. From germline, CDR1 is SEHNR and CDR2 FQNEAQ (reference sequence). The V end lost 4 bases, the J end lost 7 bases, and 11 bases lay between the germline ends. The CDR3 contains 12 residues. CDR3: CASSSFGKEQYF. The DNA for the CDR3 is TGTGCCAGCAGCTCCTTTGGCAAGGAGCAGTACTTC. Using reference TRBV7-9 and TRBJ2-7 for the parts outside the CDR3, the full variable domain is DTGVSQNPRHKITKRGQNVTFRCDPISEHNRLYWYRQTLGQGPEFLTYFQNEAQLEKSRLLSDRFSAERPKGSFSTLEIQRTEQGDSAMYLCASSSFGKEQYFGPGTRLTVT.

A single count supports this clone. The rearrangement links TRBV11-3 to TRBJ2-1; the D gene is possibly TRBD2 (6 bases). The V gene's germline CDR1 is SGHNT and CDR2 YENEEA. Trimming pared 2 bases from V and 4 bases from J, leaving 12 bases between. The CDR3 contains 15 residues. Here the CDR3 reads CASSLLRGKYNEQFF. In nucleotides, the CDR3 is TGTGCCAGCAGCTTACTGCGCGGGAAATACAATGAGCAGTTCTTC.

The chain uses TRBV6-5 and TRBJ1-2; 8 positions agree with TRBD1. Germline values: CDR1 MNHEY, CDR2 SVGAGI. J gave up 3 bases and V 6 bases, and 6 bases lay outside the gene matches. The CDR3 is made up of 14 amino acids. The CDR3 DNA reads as TGTGCCAGCAGCCCAGGGGGCGAGCACTATGGCTACACCTTC. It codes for CASSPGGEHYGYTF.

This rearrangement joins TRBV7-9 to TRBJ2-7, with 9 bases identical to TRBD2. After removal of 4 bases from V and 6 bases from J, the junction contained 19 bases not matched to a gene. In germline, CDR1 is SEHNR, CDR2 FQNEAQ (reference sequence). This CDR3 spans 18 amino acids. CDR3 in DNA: TGTGCCAGCAGCTGCCGCCCCCTAGGCAGCGGGAGGATGTGCGAGCAGTACTTC. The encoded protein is CASSCRPLGSGRMCEQYF.

CDR3 DNA: TGTGCCAGCAGCGTAGGTAGCGGGGGGGCTCCAGATACGCAGTATTTT. This gives the protein CASSVGSGGAPDTQYF. The chain links TRBV9 to TRBJ2-3; 11 bases agree with TRBD2. After removal of 0 bases from V and 4 bases from J, the junction contained 4 bases not matched to a gene. The CDR3 is 16 amino acids. Germline lookup yields CDR1 SGDLS and CDR2 YYNGEE.

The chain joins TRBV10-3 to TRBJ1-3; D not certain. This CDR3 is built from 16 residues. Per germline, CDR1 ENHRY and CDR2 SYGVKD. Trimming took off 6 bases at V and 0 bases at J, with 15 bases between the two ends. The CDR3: CAIRAEWVPSGNTIYF. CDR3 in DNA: TGTGCCATCAGGGCGGAGTGGGTACCCTCTGGAAACACCATATATTTT.

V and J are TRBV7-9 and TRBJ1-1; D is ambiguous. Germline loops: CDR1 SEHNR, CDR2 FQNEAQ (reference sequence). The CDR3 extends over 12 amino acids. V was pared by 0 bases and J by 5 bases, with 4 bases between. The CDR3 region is CASSLALTEAFF. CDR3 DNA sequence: TGTGCCAGCAGCTTAGCCTTAACTGAAGCTTTCTTT.

As DNA, the CDR3 is TGTGCCAGCAGCCCCCCCCCTAGCGGGGGTCTAAACAATGAGCAGTTCTTC. As protein: CASSPPPSGGLNNEQFF. The chain employs TRBV7-7 and TRBJ2-1, with 10 bases that match TRBD2. Trimming at V came to 5 bases and at J to 5 bases, leaving 12 bases not matched to a gene. This CDR3 comprises 17 residues. The germline gives CDR1 SSHAT, CDR2 FNYEAQ (reference sequence).

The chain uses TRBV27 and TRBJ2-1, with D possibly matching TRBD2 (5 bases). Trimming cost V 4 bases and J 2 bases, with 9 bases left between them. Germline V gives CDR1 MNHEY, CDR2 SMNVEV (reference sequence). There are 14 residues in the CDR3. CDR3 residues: CASSSGLAYNEQFF. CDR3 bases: TGTGCCAGCAGTTCCGGACTTGCCTACAATGAGCAGTTCTTC.

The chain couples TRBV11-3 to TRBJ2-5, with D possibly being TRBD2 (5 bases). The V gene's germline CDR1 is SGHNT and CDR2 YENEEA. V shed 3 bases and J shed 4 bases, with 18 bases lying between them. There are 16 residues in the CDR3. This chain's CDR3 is CASSLVKGDPRETQYF. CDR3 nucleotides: TGTGCCAGCAGCTTGGTAAAGGGAGACCCAAGAGAGACCCAGTACTTC.

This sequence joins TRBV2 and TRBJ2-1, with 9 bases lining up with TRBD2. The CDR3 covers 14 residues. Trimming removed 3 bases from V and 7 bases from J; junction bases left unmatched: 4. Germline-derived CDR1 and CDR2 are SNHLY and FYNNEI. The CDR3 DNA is TGTGCCAGCAGTGAGCGGGGGGGCCTAAATGAGCAGTTCTTC. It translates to CASSERGGLNEQFF.

CDR3 nucleotide sequence: TGTGCCAGCAGTTTCGGGCAGCGGGGGAACACTGAAGCTTTCTTT. Its translation is CASSFGQRGNTEAFF. The chain links TRBV28 to TRBJ1-1; D unresolved. Germline V gene lookup returns CDR1 MDHEN and CDR2 SYDVKM. V was clipped by 3 bases and J by 1 base, with 12 bases between them. The CDR3 has 15 residues.

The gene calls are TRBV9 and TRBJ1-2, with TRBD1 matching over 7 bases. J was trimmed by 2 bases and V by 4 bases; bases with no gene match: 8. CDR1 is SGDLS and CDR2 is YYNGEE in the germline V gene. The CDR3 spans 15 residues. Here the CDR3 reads CASSPDREPNYGYTF. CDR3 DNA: TGTGCCAGCAGCCCCGACAGGGAACCCAACTATGGCTACACCTTC.

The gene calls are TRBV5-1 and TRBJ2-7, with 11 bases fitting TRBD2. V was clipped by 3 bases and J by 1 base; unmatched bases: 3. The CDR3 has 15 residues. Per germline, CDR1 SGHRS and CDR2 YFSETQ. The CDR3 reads CASSWTSGPSYEQYF. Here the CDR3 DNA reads TGCGCCAGCAGCTGGACTAGCGGGCCTTCCTACGAGCAGTACTTC.

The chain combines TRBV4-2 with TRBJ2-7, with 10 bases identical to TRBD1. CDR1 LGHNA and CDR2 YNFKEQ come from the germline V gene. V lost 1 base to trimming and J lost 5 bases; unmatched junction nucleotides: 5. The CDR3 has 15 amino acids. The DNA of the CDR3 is TGTGCCAGCAGCCAAGGACAGGGGGCAGGGGACGAGCAGTACTTC. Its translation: CASSQGQGAGDEQYF.

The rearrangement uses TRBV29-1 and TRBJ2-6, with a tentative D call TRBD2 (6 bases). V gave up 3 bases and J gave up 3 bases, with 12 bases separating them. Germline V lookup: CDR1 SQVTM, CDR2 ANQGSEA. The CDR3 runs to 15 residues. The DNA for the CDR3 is TGCAGCGTTGAGGGGGGAGCCTTTGGGGCCAACGTCCTGACTTTC. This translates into CSVEGGAFGANVLTF.

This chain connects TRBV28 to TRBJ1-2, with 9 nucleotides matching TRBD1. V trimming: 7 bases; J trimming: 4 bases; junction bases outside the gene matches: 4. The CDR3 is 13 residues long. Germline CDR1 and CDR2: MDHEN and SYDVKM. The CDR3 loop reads CASTDRGAYGYTF. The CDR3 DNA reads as TGTGCCAGCACCGACAGGGGGGCCTATGGCTACACCTTC.

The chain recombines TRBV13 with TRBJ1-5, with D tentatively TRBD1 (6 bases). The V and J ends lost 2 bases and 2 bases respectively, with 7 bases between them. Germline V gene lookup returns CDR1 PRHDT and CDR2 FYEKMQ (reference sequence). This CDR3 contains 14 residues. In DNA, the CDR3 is TGTGCCAGCAGCTTACGGACAGGCAATCAGCCCCAGCATTTT. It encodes CASSLRTGNQPQHF.

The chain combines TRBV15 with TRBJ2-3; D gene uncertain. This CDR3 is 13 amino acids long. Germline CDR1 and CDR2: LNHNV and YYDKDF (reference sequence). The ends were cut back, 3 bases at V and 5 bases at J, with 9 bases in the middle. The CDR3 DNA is TGTGCCACCAGCAGTTCTATCGGAGATACGCAGTATTTT. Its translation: CATSSSIGDTQYF.

The CDR3 nucleotides are TGTGCCAGCAGCTGGGAATCACAGGGGGATGAAAAACTGTTTTTT. Protein product: CASSWESQGDEKLFF. The rearrangement uses TRBV7-9 and TRBJ1-4; 8 bases match TRBD1. J was trimmed by 6 bases and V by 4 bases; bases with no gene match: 7. This CDR3 contains 15 residues. Per germline, CDR1 SEHNR and CDR2 FQNEAQ (reference sequence).

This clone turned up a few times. CDR3: CASSLGQVYEQYF. In DNA form, the CDR3 reads TGTGCCAGCAGCTTAGGACAGGTCTACGAGCAGTACTTC. The chain has TRBV7-9 and TRBJ2-7; the D gene is possibly TRBD1 (6 bases). CDR1 is SEHNR and CDR2 is FQNEAQ in the germline V gene (reference sequence). The CDR3 runs 13 residues. V gave up 1 base and J gave up 3 bases, with 7 bases separating them. The full variable domain, with the rest looked up from reference TRBV7-9 and TRBJ2-7, is DTGVSQNPRHKITKRGQNVTFRCDPISEHNRLYWYRQTLGQGPEFLTYFQNEAQLEKSRLLSDRFSAERPKGSFSTLEIQRTEQGDSAMYLCASSLGQVYEQYFGPGTRLTVT.

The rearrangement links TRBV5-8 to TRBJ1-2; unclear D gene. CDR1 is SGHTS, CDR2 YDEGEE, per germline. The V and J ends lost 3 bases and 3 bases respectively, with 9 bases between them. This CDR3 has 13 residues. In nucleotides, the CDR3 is TGTGCCAGCAGCTATGAGGAGTACTATGGCTACACCTTC. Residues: CASSYEEYYGYTF.

CDR3 region: CASRRLENTEAFF. The CDR3 DNA reads as TGTGCCAGCAGGAGACTAGAGAACACTGAAGCTTTCTTT. The chain recombines TRBV7-8 with TRBJ1-1, with D unclear. V was cut by 6 bases and J by 1 base, with 9 bases left in between. This CDR3 is built from 13 residues. Germline values: CDR1 SGHVS, CDR2 FQNEAQ. The full variable domain, its missing parts supplied by reference TRBV7-8 and TRBJ1-1, is GAGVSQSPRYKVAKRGQDVALRCDPISGHVSLFWYQQALGQGPEFLTYFQNEAQLDKSGLPSDRFFAERPEGSVSTLKIQRTQQEDSAVYLCASRRLENTEAFFGQGTRLTVV.

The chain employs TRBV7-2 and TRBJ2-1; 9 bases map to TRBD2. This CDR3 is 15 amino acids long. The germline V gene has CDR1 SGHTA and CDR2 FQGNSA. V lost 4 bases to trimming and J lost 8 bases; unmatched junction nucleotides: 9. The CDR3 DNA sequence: TGTGCCAGCAGCTCGGAACTAGCGGGTTGGTATGAGCAGTTCTTC. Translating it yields CASSSELAGWYEQFF.